The clone carrying this T cell receptor beta chain was seen ten or more times. No antigen is known for it. The time point here: persistent/refractory GD, antithyroid drugs over 5 years with positive TRAb. Extracted PBMC RNA gave rise to the TCR library. These data belong to a study of regulatory T cells in long-lasting Graves disease. Study outcomes and limitations: Favored usage of TRBV28, TRBJ1-2 and TRBJ2-5 was recorded in persistent disease.

Arm-PCR of CDR3 regions and iRepertoire HTBI primers were used to build TCR beta libraries. MiXCR, run by TCRdb on the multiplex PCR reads, gives a single entry per CDR3 protein. The sample records about 460,000 distinct CDR3 sequences, about 22% being singletons. This CDR3 region has 11 residues. With 10 bases removed from V and 6 bases from J, the gap between germline ends came to 13 bases. Looked up from germline, CDR1 is SNHLY and CDR2 is FYNNEI. The receptor comes from a female donor with Graves disease. This chain connects TRBV2 to TRBJ2-7; D uncertain. This specimen consisted of peripheral blood mononuclear cells (PBMCs), obtained when the disease was refractory, from a patient treated with antithyroid drugs. CDR3 DNA sequence: TGTGCCACCAAGAGGCAGACCGAGCAGTACTTC. It encodes CATKRQTEQYF.